One and the same sample provided the 9 T cell receptor beta chains below, sequenced in a study of T cells in Graves' hyperthyroidism and ophthalmopathy. Amplified TCR beta CDR3 regions came from RNA transcripts. First-round RT-PCR targeting the TCR CDR3 was performed with the HTBI primer set. TCRdb recomputed calls from the multiplex PCR reads with MiXCR, one row per CDR3 protein. The sample shows more than 150,000 distinct CDR3 sequences, approximately 15% of them seen only once. The sequenced sample was blood. The origin of the receptors is a woman in her fifties or sixties with Graves' hyperthyroidism.

In this sample, this clonotype turned up many times. J is TRBJ2-1 and V is TRBV20-1; unclear D gene. Trimming cost V 1 base and J 3 bases, with 10 bases left between them. This CDR3 has 14 residues. Germline loops: CDR1 DFQATT, CDR2 SNEGSKA (reference sequence). The CDR3 sequence is CSARGQQLYNEQFF. CDR3 DNA sequence: TGCAGTGCTAGAGGCCAGCAGCTCTACAATGAGCAGTTCTTC.

V and J are TRBV24-1 and TRBJ1-5; D is unresolved. Trimming left V 6 bases short and J 1 base short, with 9 bases between. CDR1 is KGHDR, CDR2 SFDVKD, per germline. The CDR3 extends over 14 amino acids. CDR3 loop: CATSQTRSNQPQHF. CDR3 DNA sequence: TGTGCCACCAGTCAAACTAGAAGCAATCAGCCCCAGCATTTT.

This clonotype was detected ten times or more. J is TRBJ1-1 and V is TRBV20-1; D is perhaps TRBD1 (6 bases). Germline V CDR1 and CDR2: DFQATT, SNEGSKA (reference sequence). This CDR3 spans 14 amino acids. Trimming removed 6 bases from V and 6 bases from J, with 20 bases in between. The CDR3 reads CSAKNFLTGPEAFF. CDR3 DNA sequence: TGCAGTGCCAAAAATTTCCTTACAGGGCCTGAAGCTTTCTTT.

There are a few counts of this clonotype. This sequence joins TRBV27 and TRBJ1-2; D is possibly TRBD1 (5 bases). This CDR3 is built from 13 residues. Germline V gives CDR1 MNHEY, CDR2 SMNVEV (reference sequence). The V end lost 7 bases, the J end lost 1 base, and 10 bases lay between the germline ends. This CDR3 is CASMDILNYGYTF. CDR3 sequence (DNA): TGTGCCAGCATGGACATACTTAACTATGGCTACACCTTC.

The rearrangement links TRBV3-1 to TRBJ1-2, with no clear D. The CDR3 length is 13 residues. Germline V lookup: CDR1 LGHDT, CDR2 YNNKEL (reference sequence). Trimming cost V 4 bases and J 0 bases, with 6 bases left between them. CDR3 residues: CASSLAANYGYTF. CDR3 in DNA: TGTGCCAGCAGCCTAGCAGCTAACTATGGCTACACCTTC.

This clonotype has at least ten counts. This chain links TRBV11-2 with TRBJ1-3; tentatively, D is TRBD1 (6 bases). The CDR3 sequence is 17 residues long. The ends were cut back, 5 bases at V and 0 bases at J, with 17 bases in the middle. Germline V lookup: CDR1 SGHAT, CDR2 FQNNGV. The CDR3 sequence is CASSHYTGLSSGNTIYF. The CDR3 coding sequence is TGTGCCAGCAGCCATTACACAGGGCTAAGCTCTGGAAACACCATATATTTT. Complete variable domain (other parts from reference TRBV11-2 and TRBJ1-3): EAGVAQSPRYKIIEKRQSVAFWCNPISGHATLYWYQQILGQGPKLLIQFQNNGVVDDSQLPKDRFSAERLKGVDSTLKIQPAKLEDSAVYLCASSHYTGLSSGNTIYFGEGSWLTVV.

At least ten counts were recorded for this clonotype. The CDR3 loop reads CASSARQGSGYTF. The CDR3 region has the DNA TGCGCCAGCAGCGCCAGACAGGGATCGGGCTACACCTTC. The rearrangement joins TRBV5-1 to TRBJ1-2; 7 bases line up with TRBD1. The ends lost 4 bases at V and 8 bases at J; junction bases unmatched: 8. The germline gives CDR1 SGHRS, CDR2 YFSETQ. The CDR3 consists of 13 residues. Filled out from reference TRBV5-1 and TRBJ1-2, the complete variable domain reads KAGVTQTPRYLIKTRGQQVTLSCSPISGHRSVSWYQQTPGQGLQFLFEYFSETQRNKGNFPGRFSGRQFSNSRSEMNVSTLELGDSALYLCASSARQGSGYTFGSGTRLTVV.

The table lists this clonotype with many counts. V is TRBV18 and J is TRBJ1-5; TRBD1 aligns across 7 bases. From germline, CDR1 is KGHSH and CDR2 LQKENI. V dropped 5 bases and J dropped 1; count of bases not matched to a gene: 2. This CDR3 is built from 14 residues. The CDR3 loop reads CASSTGQSNQPQHF. The CDR3 nucleotides are TGTGCCAGCTCAACGGGACAGAGCAATCAGCCCCAGCATTTT.

This clonotype appeared many times. V and J are TRBV15 and TRBJ1-2; D might be TRBD1 (6 bases). Looked up from germline, CDR1 is LNHNV and CDR2 is YYDKDF (reference sequence). Between the trimmed V and J ends, which lost 0 bases and 6 bases, there was a span of 17 bases. The CDR3 sequence is 16 residues long. This chain's CDR3 is CATSREGGSGLDGYTF. The CDR3 region has the DNA TGTGCCACCAGCAGAGAAGGGGGGTCAGGGTTGGATGGCTACACCTTC. Filled out from reference TRBV15 and TRBJ1-2, the complete variable domain reads DAMVIQNPRYQVTQFGKPVTLSCSQTLNHNVMYWYQQKSSQAPKLLFHYYDKDFNNEADTPDNFQSRRPNTSFCFLDIRSPGLGDTAMYLCATSREGGSGLDGYTFGSGTRLTVV.